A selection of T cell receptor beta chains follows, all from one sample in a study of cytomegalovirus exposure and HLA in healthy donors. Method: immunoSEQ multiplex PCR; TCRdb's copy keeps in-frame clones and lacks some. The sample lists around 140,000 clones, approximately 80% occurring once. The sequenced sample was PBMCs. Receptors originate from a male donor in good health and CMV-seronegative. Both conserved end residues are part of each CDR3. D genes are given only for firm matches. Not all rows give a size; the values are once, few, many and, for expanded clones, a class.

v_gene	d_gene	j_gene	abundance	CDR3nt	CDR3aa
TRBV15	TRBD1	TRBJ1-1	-	TGTGCCACCAGCTCTCGGACAGGGGGCACTGAAGCTTTCTTT	CATSSRTGGTEAFF
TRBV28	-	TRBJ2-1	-	TGTGCCAGCAGCCATAATGAGCAGTTCTTC	CASSHNEQFF
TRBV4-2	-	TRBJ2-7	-	TGTGCCAGCAGCCACACTCCGGCGGGGAGCTCCTACGAGCAGTACTTC	CASSHTPAGSSYEQYF
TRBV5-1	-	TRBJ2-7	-	TGCGCCAGCGGCACGGGGGGCAGTTTCTACGAGCAGTACTTC	CASGTGGSFYEQYF
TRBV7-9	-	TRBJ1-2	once	TGTGCCAGCAGCTTAGAAGCATCGGGCTACACCTTC	CASSLEASGYTF
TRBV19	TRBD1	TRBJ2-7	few	TGTGCCAGTAGTATATCGGGACAGGGCCCCTACGAGCAGTACTTC	CASSISGQGPYEQYF
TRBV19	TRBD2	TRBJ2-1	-	TGTGCCAGTAGTATAAACCTAGCGGGAGGGCCCAGTGAGCAGTTCTTC	CASSINLAGGPSEQFF
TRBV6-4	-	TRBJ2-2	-	TGTGCCAGCAGTGACTCAGAACACGGGGAGCTGTTTTTT	CASSDSEHGELFF
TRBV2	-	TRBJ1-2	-	TGTGCCAGCAGTACAGGAGAGAGCTATGGCTACACCTTC	CASSTGESYGYTF
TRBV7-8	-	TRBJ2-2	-	TGTGCCAGCAGCTCTAGCCCAGCGGGGAACACCGGGGAGCTGTTTTTT	CASSSSPAGNTGELFF
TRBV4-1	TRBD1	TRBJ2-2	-	TGCGCCAGCAGCCAAGAACCGACAGGGGGTTTAGCCGGGGAGCTGTTTTTT	CASSQEPTGGLAGELFF
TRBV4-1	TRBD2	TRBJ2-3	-	TGCGCCAGCAGCCAGGGGCCGGGAGGAACAGATACGCAGTATTTT	CASSQGPGGTDTQYF
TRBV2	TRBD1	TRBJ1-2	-	TGTGCCGAATCTGGGGCGGACAGGGGCCATGGCTACACCTTC	CAESGADRGHGYTF
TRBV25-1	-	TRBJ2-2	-	TGTGCCAGCAGTGAATTTAGACAGTCGAACACCGGGGAGCTGTTTTTT	CASSEFRQSNTGELFF
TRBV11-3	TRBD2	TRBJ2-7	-	TGTGCCAGCAGCTTAGGTAGCGGGGTCCTCTACGAGCAGTACTTC	CASSLGSGVLYEQYF
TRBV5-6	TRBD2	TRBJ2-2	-	TGTGCCAGCAGCTTGCAGCGGGAGAACACCGGGGAGCTGTTTTTT	CASSLQRENTGELFF